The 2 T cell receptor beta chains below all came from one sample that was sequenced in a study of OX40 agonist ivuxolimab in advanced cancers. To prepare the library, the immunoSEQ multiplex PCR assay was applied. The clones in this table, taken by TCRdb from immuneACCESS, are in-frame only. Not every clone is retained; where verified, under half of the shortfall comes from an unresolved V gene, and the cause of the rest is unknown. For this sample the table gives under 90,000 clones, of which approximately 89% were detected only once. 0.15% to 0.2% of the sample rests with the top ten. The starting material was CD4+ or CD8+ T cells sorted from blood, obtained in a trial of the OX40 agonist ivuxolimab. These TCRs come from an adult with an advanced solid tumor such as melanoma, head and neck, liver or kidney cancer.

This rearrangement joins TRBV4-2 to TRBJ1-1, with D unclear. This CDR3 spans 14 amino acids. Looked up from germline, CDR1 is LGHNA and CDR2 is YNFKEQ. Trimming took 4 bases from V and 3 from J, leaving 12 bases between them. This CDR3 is CASSPALRDTEAFF. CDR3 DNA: TGTGCCAGCAGCCCGGCCCTTCGAGACACTGAAGCTTTCTTT.

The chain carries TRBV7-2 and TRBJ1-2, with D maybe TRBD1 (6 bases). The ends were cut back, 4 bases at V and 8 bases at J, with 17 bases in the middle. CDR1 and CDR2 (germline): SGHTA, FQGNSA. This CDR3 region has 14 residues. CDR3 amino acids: CASSSHQGGAGYTF. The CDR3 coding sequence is TGTGCCAGCAGCTCACACCAAGGGGGGGCCGGCTACACCTTC. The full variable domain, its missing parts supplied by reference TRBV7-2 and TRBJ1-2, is GAGVSQSPSNKVTEKGKDVELRCDPISGHTALYWYRQSLGQGLEFLIYFQGNSAPDKSGLPSDRFSAERTGGSVSTLTIQRTQQEDSAVYLCASSSHQGGAGYTFGSGTRLTVV.